This TCR beta chain appears in the sequencing data of a study of cytomegalovirus exposure and HLA in healthy donors. Overall study results and limits: Some V segments (TRBV6-2 and TRBV6-3 among them) were excluded as indistinguishable. In an earlier analysis, productive rearrangement rates for most beta V segments clustered near 87% or 30%.

CDR1 and CDR2 (germline): SGHRS, YFSETQ. Trimming stripped 1 base from V and 6 bases from J, with 13 bases between. The CDR3 consists of 14 residues. This clone has a handful of counts. Its target is unknown. It was with 60 Vbeta and 13 Jbeta primers that the PCR ran. The method was immunoSEQ multiplex PCR; TCRdb's version includes in-frame clones alone and lacks a portion of them. Of about 130,000 clones listed, about 82% are singletons. Sample: PBMCs. The rearrangement links TRBV5-1 to TRBJ1-1; D gene unclear. This clonotype originated in a man over 45 in good health and CMV-seronegative. CDR3 loop: CASSLLQAGAEAFF. Written as DNA, the CDR3 is TGCGCCAGCAGCTTGCTCCAGGCCGGGGCTGAAGCTTTCTTT.